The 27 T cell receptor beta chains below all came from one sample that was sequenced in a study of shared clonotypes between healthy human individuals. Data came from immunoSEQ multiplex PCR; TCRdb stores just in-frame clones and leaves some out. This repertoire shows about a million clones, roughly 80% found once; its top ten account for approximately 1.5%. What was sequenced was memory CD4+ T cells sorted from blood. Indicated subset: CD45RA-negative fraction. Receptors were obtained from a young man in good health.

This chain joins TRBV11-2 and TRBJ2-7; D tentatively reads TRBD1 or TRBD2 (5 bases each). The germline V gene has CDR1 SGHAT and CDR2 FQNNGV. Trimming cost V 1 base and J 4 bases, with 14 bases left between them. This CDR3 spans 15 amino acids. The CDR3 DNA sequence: TGTGCCAGCAGCTTAGCCGGGACCCTCTATTACGAGCAGTACTTC. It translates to CASSLAGTLYYEQYF.

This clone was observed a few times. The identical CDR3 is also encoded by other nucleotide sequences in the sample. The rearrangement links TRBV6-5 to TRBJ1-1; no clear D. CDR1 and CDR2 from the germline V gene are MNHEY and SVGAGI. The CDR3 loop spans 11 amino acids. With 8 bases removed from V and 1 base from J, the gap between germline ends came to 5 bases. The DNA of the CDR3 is TGTGCCAGCGGCAGGAACACTGAAGCTTTCTTT. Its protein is CASGRNTEAFF.

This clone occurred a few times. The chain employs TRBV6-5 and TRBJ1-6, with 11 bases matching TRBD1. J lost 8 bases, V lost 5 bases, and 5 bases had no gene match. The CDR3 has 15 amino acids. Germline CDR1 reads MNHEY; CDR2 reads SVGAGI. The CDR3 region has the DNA TGTGCCAGCAGTCAAGGGACAGGGGGGGATTCACCCCTCCACTTT. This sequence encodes CASSQGTGGDSPLHF.

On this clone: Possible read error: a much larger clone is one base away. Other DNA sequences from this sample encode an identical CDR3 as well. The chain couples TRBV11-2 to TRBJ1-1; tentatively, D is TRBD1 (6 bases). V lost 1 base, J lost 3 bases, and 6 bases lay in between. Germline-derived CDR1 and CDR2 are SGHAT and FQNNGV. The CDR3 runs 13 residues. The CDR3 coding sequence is TGTGCCAGCAGCTTAGCAGGGGACACTGAAGCTTTCTTT. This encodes CASSLAGDTEAFF.

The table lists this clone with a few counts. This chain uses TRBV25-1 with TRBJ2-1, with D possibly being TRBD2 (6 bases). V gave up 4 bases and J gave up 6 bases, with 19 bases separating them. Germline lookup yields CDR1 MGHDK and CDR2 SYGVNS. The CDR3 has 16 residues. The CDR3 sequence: CASSATLGGGANEQFF. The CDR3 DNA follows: TGTGCCAGCAGTGCGACACTAGGCGGCGGGGCCAATGAGCAGTTCTTC. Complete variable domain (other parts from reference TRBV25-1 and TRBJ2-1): EADIYQTPRYLVIGTGKKITLECSQTMGHDKMYWYQQDPGMELHLIHYSYGVNSTEKGDLSSESTVSRIRTEHFPLTLESARPSHTSQYLCASSATLGGGANEQFFGPGTRLTVL.

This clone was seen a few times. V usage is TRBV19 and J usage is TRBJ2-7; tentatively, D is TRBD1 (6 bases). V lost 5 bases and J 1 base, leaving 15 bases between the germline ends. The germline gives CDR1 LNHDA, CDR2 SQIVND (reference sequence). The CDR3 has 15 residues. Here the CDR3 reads CASSSPGHASYEQYF. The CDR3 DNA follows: TGTGCCAGTAGTTCTCCGGGACACGCATCCTACGAGCAGTACTTC.

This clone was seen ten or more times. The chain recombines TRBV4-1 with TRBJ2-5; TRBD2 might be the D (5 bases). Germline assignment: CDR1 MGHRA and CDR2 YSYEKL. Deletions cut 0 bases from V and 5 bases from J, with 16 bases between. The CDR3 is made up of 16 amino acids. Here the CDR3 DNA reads TGCGCCAGCAGCCAAGACGGCAGGCTAGCAGTGGAGACCCAGTACTTC. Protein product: CASSQDGRLAVETQYF.

CDR3 nucleotide sequence: TGCGCCAGCAGGAGCGGACAGGGAGGGTCGGGCACTGAAGCTTTCTTT. Protein sequence: CASRSGQGGSGTEAFF. The V gene is TRBV5-1, the J gene TRBJ1-1; 8 bases agree with TRBD1. The CDR3 runs to 16 residues. From germline, CDR1 is SGHRS and CDR2 YFSETQ. After removal of 5 bases from V and 4 bases from J, the junction contained 13 bases not matched to a gene.

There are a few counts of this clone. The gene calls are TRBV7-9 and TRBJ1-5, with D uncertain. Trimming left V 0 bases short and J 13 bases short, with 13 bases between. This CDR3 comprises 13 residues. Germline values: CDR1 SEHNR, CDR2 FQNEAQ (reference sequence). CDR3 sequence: CASSLASLEEQHF. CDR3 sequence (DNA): TGTGCCAGCAGCTTAGCGTCCTTAGAGGAGCAGCATTTT.

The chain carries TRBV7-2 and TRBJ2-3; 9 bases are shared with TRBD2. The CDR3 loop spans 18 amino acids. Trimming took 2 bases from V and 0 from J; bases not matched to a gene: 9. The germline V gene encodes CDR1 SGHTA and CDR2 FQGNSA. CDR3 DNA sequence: TGTGCCAGCAGCTTAAAGGCTAGCGGGACCTCTAGCACAGATACGCAGTATTTT. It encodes CASSLKASGTSSTDTQYF.

The chain's CDR3 is CASSLGSGAPSYNEQFF. The CDR3 DNA sequence: TGCGCCAGCAGCTTGGGATCGGGTGCCCCATCCTACAATGAGCAGTTCTTC. V is TRBV5-1 and J is TRBJ2-1; no clear D. Germline-derived CDR1 and CDR2 are SGHRS and YFSETQ. The ends were cut back, 0 bases at V and 1 base at J, with 14 bases in the middle. The CDR3 covers 17 residues.

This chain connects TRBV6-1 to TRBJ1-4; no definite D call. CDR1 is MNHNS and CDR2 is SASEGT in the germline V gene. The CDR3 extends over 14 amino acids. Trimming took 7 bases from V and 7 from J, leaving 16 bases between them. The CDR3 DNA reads TGTGCCAGCAAGGGCAGCGGACGGGGTGAAAAACTGTTTTTT. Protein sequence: CASKGSGRGEKLFF.

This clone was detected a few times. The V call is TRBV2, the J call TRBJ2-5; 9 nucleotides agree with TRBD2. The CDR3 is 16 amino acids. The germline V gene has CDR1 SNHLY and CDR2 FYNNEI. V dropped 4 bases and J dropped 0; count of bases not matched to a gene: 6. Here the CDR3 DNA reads TGTGCCAGCAGTGCCGGGACTAGCTATTACCAAGAGACCCAGTACTTC. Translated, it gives CASSAGTSYYQETQYF.

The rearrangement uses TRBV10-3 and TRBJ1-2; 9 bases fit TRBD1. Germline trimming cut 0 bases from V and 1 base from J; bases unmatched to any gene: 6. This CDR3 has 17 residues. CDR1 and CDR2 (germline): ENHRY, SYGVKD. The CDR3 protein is CAISESVTGGYNYGYTF. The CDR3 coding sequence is TGTGCCATCAGTGAGTCCGTGACAGGGGGTTATAACTATGGCTACACCTTC.

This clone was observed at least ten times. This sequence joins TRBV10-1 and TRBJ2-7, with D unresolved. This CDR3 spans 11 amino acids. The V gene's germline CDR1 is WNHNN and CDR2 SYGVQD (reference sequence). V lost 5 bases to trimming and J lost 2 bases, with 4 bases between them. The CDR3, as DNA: TGCGCCAGCAGTAATACCTACGAGCAGTACTTC. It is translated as CASSNTYEQYF.

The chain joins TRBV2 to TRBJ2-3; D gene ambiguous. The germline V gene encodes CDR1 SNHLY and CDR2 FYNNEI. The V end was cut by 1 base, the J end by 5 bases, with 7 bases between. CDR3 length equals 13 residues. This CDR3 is CASSEEQKDTQYF. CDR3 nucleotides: TGTGCCAGCAGTGAAGAGCAGAAAGATACGCAGTATTTT.

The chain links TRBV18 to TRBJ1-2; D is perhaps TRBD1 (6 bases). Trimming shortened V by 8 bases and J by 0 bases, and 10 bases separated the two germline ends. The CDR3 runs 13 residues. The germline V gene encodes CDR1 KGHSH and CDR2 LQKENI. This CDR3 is CASRDTSNYGYTF. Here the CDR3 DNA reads TGTGCCAGCCGGGACACCTCTAACTATGGCTACACCTTC.

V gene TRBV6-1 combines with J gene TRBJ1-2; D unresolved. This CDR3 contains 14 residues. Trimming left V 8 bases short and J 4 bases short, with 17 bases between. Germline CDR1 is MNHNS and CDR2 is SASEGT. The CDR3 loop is CASRMGGETYGYTF. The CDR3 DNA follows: TGTGCCAGCCGCATGGGCGGAGAAACCTATGGCTACACCTTC.

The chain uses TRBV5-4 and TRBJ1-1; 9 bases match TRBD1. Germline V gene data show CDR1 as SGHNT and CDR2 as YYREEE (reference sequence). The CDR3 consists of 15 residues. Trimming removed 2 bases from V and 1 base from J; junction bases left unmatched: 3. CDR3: CASSLQTGGNTEAFF. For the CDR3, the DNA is TGTGCCAGCAGCTTACAGACAGGGGGGAACACTGAAGCTTTCTTT.

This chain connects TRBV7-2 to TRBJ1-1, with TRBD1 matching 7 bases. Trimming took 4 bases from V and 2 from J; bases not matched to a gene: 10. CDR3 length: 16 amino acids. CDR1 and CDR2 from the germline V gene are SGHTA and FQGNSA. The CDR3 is CASSSQAGTANTEAFF. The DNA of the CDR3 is TGTGCCAGCAGCTCCCAAGCTGGGACAGCTAACACTGAAGCTTTCTTT.

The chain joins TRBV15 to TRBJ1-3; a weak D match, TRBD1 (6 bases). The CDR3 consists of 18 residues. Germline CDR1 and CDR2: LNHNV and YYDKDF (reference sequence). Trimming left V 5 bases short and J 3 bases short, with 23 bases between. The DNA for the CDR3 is TGTGCCACCAGCGGAAGGAGGACAGCTCCTAGGGGTGGAAACACCATATATTTT. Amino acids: CATSGRRTAPRGGNTIYF.

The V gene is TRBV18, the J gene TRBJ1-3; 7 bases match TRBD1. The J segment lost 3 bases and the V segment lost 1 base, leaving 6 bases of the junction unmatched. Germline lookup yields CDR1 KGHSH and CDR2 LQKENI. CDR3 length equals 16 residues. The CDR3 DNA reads TGTGCCAGCTCACCACAAGAACAGGGGAGTGGAAACACCATATATTTT. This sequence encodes CASSPQEQGSGNTIYF.

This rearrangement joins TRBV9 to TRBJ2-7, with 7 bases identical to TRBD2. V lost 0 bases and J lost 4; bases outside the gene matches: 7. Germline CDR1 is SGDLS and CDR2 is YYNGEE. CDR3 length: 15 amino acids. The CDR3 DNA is TGTGCCAGCAGCGTAGAGGAAGGGGAGGGGTACGAGCAGTACTTC. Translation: CASSVEEGEGYEQYF.

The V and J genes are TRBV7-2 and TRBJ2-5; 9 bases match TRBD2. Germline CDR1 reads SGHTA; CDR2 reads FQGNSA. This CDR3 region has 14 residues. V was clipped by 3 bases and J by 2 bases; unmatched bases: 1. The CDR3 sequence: CASSLLAGQETQYF. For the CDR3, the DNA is TGTGCCAGCAGCTTGCTAGCGGGACAAGAGACCCAGTACTTC.

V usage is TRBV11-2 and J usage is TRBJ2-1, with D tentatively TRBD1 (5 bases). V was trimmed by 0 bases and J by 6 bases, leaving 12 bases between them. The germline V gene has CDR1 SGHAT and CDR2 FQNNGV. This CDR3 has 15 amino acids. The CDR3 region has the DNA TGTGCCAGCAGCTTAGATGGGGCAGAGGCCAATGAGCAGTTCTTC. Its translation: CASSLDGAEANEQFF.

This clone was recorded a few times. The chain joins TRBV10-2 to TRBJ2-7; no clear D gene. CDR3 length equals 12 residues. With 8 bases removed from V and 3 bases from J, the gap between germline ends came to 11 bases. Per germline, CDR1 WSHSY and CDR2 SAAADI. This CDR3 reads CASSSLNYEQYF. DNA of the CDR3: TGCGCCAGCTCCTCCCTCAACTACGAGCAGTACTTC.

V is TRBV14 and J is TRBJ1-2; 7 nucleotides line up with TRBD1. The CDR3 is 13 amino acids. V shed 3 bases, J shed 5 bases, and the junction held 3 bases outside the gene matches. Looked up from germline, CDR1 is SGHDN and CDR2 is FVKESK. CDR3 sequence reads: CASSHPGGYGYTF. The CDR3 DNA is TGTGCCAGCAGCCATCCAGGGGGGTATGGCTACACCTTC.